A selection of T cell receptor beta chains follows, all from one sample in a study of memory CD4+ T cells and cytomegalovirus serostatus. Using immunoSEQ multiplex PCR, the repertoire was profiled, and TCRdb retains in-frame clones only, with some absent. This table holds about 80,000 clones, 75% to 90% found once. The sequenced sample was memory CD4+ T cells from blood. The source of these receptors is an adult in good health and CMV-seronegative. The CDR3 runs from the conserved cysteine through the conserved F or W. D genes are given only for firm matches. Clone size appears in some rows only: once, few, many, or a class for an expanded clone.

j_call,clone_size,v_call,cdr3_length,d_call,cdr3_aa,cdr3_nt
TRBJ2-3,once,TRBV9,15,TRBD1,CASSVEGNRGDTQYF,TGTGCCAGCAGCGTAGAAGGGAACAGGGGAGATACGCAGTATTTT
TRBJ1-2,.,TRBV5-6,14,.,CASSFSTGAAGYTF,TGTGCCAGCAGCTTCTCTACCGGGGCTGCTGGCTACACCTTC
TRBJ2-7,.,TRBV11-1,13,.,CASSLAVSYEQYF,TGTGCCAGCAGCTTAGCCGTGAGCTACGAGCAGTACTTC
TRBJ1-2,.,TRBV4-3,12,TRBD1,CASSQPTGPYTF,TGCGCCAGCAGCCAACCGACAGGGCCCTACACCTTC
TRBJ1-2,few,TRBV6-5,15,TRBD1,CASRQGDRVSYGYTF,TGTGCCAGCAGGCAGGGGGACAGGGTCTCCTATGGCTACACCTTC
TRBJ2-7,.,TRBV6-1,14,.,CASSEDGFSYEQYF,TGTGCCAGCAGTGAAGATGGGTTTTCCTACGAGCAGTACTTC
TRBJ1-1,.,TRBV30,12,.,CAWSPGPAEAFF,TGTGCCTGGAGTCCGGGACCGGCTGAAGCTTTCTTT
TRBJ1-3,.,TRBV18,16,.,CASSPRQSHSGNTIYF,TGTGCCAGCTCACCGAGGCAGAGCCACTCTGGAAACACCATATATTTT
TRBJ1-4,.,TRBV4-1,16,TRBD1,CASSPWTGLRAEKLFF,TGCGCCAGCAGCCCATGGACAGGCCTAAGGGCGGAAAAACTGTTTTTT
TRBJ2-5,.,TRBV5-1,16,TRBD2,CASSLNSGGAGETQYF,TGCGCCAGCAGCCTAAATAGCGGGGGGGCAGGAGAGACCCAGTACTTC
TRBJ1-2,once,TRBV18,15,TRBD1,CASSPSGTGGDGYTF,TGTGCCAGCTCACCTAGCGGGACAGGGGGAGATGGCTACACCTTC
TRBJ1-1,.,TRBV18,15,.,CASSPTSRENTEAFF,TGTGCCAGCTCACCAACTTCCAGGGAGAACACTGAAGCTTTCTTT
TRBJ2-3,.,TRBV7-2,16,TRBD2,CASSSRAGGGTDTQYF,TGTGCCAGCAGCTCCAGAGCGGGGGGAGGCACAGATACGCAGTATTTT
TRBJ2-6,few,TRBV28,16,.,CATQPGPFSGANVLTF,TGTGCCACTCAGCCAGGTCCGTTCTCTGGGGCCAACGTCCTGACTTTC
TRBJ2-7,.,TRBV18,16,TRBD2,CASSLRETSGGNEQYF,TGTGCCAGCTCACTAAGAGAGACTAGCGGGGGGAACGAGCAGTACTTC
TRBJ1-1,few,TRBV5-1,12,TRBD1,CASSEDRHEAFF,TGCGCCAGCAGCGAGGACAGGCATGAAGCTTTCTTT
TRBJ1-3,.,TRBV11-2,17,TRBD1,CASSARDSPGFGNTIYF,TGTGCCAGCAGCGCCCGGGACAGCCCTGGGTTCGGAAACACCATATATTTT
TRBJ1-2,.,TRBV18,14,.,CASSPLRGISGYTF,TGTGCCAGCTCACCACTTAGAGGGATCTCCGGCTACACCTTC
TRBJ2-7,many,TRBV6-6,12,.,CASSWDTYEQYF,TGTGCCAGCAGCTGGGACACCTACGAGCAGTACTTC
TRBJ1-6,medium-sized,TRBV6-7,13,.,CASSCTANSPLHF,TGTGCCAGCAGTTGCACAGCAAATTCACCCCTCCACTTT
TRBJ2-3,.,TRBV7-3,17,TRBD2,CASSLGEVAGGIDTQYF,TGTGCCAGCAGCTTAGGGGAGGTAGCGGGGGGGATAGATACGCAGTATTTT
TRBJ1-4,.,TRBV10-3,13,.,CAISESGGEKLFF,TGTGCCATCAGTGAGTCAGGTGGGGAAAAACTGTTTTTT
TRBJ2-3,.,TRBV7-3,13,.,CASSPGSTDTQYF,TGTGCCAGCAGCCCTGGGTCCACAGATACGCAGTATTTT
TRBJ2-7,.,TRBV4-1,13,.,CASSRGFSYEQYF,TGCGCCAGCAGCCGCGGTTTCTCCTACGAGCAGTACTTC
TRBJ1-1,medium-sized,TRBV7-9,15,.,CASSPKQRLNTEAFF,TGTGCCAGCAGCCCGAAACAGAGGCTCAACACTGAAGCTTTCTTT
TRBJ2-5,.,TRBV11-3,15,TRBD1,CASSSGTGRGETQYF,TGTGCCAGCAGCTCCGGGACAGGGAGGGGAGAGACCCAGTACTTC
TRBJ1-6,.,TRBV19,18,.,CASSTRTNPSSYNSPLHF,TGTGCCAGTAGTACCAGGACAAATCCGAGCTCCTATAATTCACCCCTCCACTTT
TRBJ1-6,.,TRBV9,13,.,CASSRTGREPLHF,TGTGCCAGCAGCCGCACCGGACGAGAACCCCTCCACTTT
TRBJ2-1,.,TRBV10-3,12,.,CAIAFSDNEQFF,TGTGCCATCGCTTTCAGTGACAATGAGCAGTTCTTC
TRBJ2-7,.,TRBV28,15,.,CASSLGTHRSYEQYF,TGTGCCAGCAGTTTAGGGACCCACCGCTCCTACGAGCAGTACTTC
TRBJ2-7,.,TRBV29-1,12,.,CSVARGSYEQYF,TGCAGCGTTGCCAGGGGATCCTACGAGCAGTACTTC
TRBJ1-4,.,TRBV7-9,13,.,CASSRGANEKLFF,TGTGCCAGCAGCCGCGGGGCTAATGAAAAACTGTTTTTT
TRBJ1-4,.,TRBV5-4,15,TRBD1,CASSLQTGTGEKLFF,TGTGCCAGCAGCTTGCAGACAGGGACTGGAGAAAAACTGTTTTTT
TRBJ2-5,.,TRBV7-3,14,TRBD2,CASSLRAGGETQYF,TGTGCCAGCAGCTTACGAGCGGGGGGAGAGACCCAGTACTTC
TRBJ2-2,few,TRBV4-2,15,.,CASSQAGANTGELFF,TGTGCCAGCAGCCAAGCGGGCGCGAACACCGGGGAGCTGTTTTTT
TRBJ1-6,.,TRBV6-1,14,.,CASSDQGWNSPLHF,TGTGCCAGCAGTGATCAGGGGTGGAATTCACCCCTCCACTTT
TRBJ1-4,.,TRBV5-4,14,.,CASSASSTNEKLFF,TGTGCCAGCAGCGCAAGTTCAACTAATGAAAAACTGTTTTTT
TRBJ1-2,.,TRBV30,11,.,CAWSRGGPPEF,TGTGCCTGGAGTAGAGGGGGGCCTCCGGAATTC
TRBJ1-6,.,TRBV5-1,15,.,CASSLSLSSNSPLHF,TGCGCCAGCAGCTTGTCACTCAGTTCTAATTCACCCCTCCACTTT
TRBJ1-1,.,TRBV7-8,12,.,CASVGANTEAFF,TGTGCCAGCGTTGGGGCGAACACTGAAGCTTTCTTT
TRBJ1-1,.,TRBV15,16,.,CATSRDQWGPNTEAFF,TGTGCCACCAGCAGAGATCAATGGGGACCCAACACTGAAGCTTTCTTT
TRBJ2-3,once,TRBV5-1,19,TRBD2,CASSLVNSGGAGAADTQYF,TGCGCCAGCAGCTTGGTTAATAGCGGGGGGGCCGGAGCCGCAGATACGCAGTATTTT
TRBJ1-2,.,TRBV20-1,11,.,CSASPDAGYTF,TGCAGTGCTAGCCCGGACGCGGGCTACACCTTC
TRBJ2-7,few,TRBV9,15,TRBD1,CASSATGTGRSEQYF,TGTGCCAGCAGCGCCACCGGGACAGGGCGTAGCGAGCAGTACTTC
TRBJ1-1,.,TRBV27,15,TRBD1,CASTLGAGGLTEAFF,TGTGCCAGCACCTTAGGGGCAGGGGGGTTGACTGAAGCTTTCTTT
TRBJ1-2,.,TRBV7-9,13,.,CASSAQNNYGYTF,TGTGCCAGCAGCGCCCAGAATAACTATGGCTACACCTTC
TRBJ1-1,.,TRBV11-3,15,TRBD1,CASSQTGGSSTEAFF,TGTGCCAGCAGCCAGACAGGGGGAAGTTCCACTGAAGCTTTCTTT
TRBJ2-5,.,TRBV7-2,14,TRBD2,CASSLSGGIETQYF,TGTGCCAGCAGCTTGAGCGGGGGAATAGAGACCCAGTACTTC
TRBJ1-5,.,TRBV5-8,15,.,CASSRLGRGHQPQHF,TGTGCCAGCAGCCGCCTGGGGCGGGGACATCAGCCCCAGCATTTT
TRBJ1-1,.,TRBV5-1,16,.,CASSLRQGLRGAEAFF,TGCGCCAGCAGCTTGAGGCAGGGCTTACGGGGTGCTGAAGCTTTCTTT
TRBJ1-2,.,TRBV19,14,.,CASTDQGVGYGYTF,TGTGCCAGTACCGACCAAGGGGTCGGCTATGGCTACACCTTC
TRBJ2-3,.,TRBV5-8,15,TRBD1,CASTWTGASTDTQYF,TGTGCCAGCACCTGGACAGGTGCTAGCACAGATACGCAGTATTTT
TRBJ2-2,.,TRBV7-3,14,.,CASSPDGNTGELFF,TGTGCCAGCAGCCCGGACGGGAACACCGGGGAGCTGTTTTTT
TRBJ1-4,.,TRBV5-4,16,TRBD1,CASSWGGGPDRTKLFF,TGTGCCAGCAGCTGGGGGGGCGGGCCGGACAGGACAAAACTGTTTTTT
TRBJ1-2,.,TRBV2,15,.,CASSRRGAFDYGYTF,TGTGCCAGCAGTAGGAGGGGCGCTTTTGACTATGGCTACACCTTC
TRBJ2-1,.,TRBV9,16,.,CASSVGTGVRGNEQFF,TGTGCCAGCAGCGTAGGCACAGGGGTACGGGGGAATGAGCAGTTCTTC
TRBJ1-4,.,TRBV10-3,14,.,CAIKADPMGEKLFF,TGTGCCATCAAAGCTGACCCTATGGGTGAAAAACTGTTTTTT
TRBJ2-5,once,TRBV30,13,.,CAWSVPGRETQYF,TGTGCCTGGAGTGTACCCGGCCGGGAGACCCAGTACTTC
TRBJ1-3,once,TRBV6-5,15,TRBD1,CASKGQGRTGNTIYF,TGTGCCAGCAAGGGACAGGGAAGGACTGGAAACACCATATATTTT